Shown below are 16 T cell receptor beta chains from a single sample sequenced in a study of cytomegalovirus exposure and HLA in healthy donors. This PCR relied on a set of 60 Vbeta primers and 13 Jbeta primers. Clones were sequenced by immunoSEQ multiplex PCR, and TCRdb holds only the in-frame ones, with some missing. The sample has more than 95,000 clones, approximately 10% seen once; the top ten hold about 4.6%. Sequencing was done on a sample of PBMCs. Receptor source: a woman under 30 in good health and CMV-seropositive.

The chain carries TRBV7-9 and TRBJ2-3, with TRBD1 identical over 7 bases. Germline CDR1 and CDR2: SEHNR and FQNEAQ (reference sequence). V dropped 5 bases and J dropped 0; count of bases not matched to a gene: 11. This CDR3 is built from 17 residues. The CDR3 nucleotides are TGTGCCAGCAGCACCACGCGGACAGGCCTAAGCACAGATACGCAGTATTTT. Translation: CASSTTRTGLSTDTQYF.

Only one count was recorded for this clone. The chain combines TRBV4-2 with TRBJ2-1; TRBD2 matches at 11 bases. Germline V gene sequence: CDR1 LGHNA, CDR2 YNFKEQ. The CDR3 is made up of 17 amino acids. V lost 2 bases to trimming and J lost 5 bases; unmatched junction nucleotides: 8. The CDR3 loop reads CASSQTSGSFAHNEQFF. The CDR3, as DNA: TGTGCCAGCAGCCAAACTAGCGGGAGTTTCGCCCACAATGAGCAGTTCTTC.

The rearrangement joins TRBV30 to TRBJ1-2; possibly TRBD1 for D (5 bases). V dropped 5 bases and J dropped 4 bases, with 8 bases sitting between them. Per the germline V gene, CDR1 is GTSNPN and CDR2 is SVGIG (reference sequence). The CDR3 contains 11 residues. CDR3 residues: CAWDRGYGYTF. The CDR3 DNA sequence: TGTGCCTGGGACAGAGGCTATGGCTACACCTTC.

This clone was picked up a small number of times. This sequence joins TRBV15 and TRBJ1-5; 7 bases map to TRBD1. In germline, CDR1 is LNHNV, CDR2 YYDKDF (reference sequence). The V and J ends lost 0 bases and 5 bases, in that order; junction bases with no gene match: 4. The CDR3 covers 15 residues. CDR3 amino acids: CATSRDLGGDQPQHF. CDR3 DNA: TGTGCCACCAGCAGAGACTTAGGGGGCGATCAGCCCCAGCATTTT.

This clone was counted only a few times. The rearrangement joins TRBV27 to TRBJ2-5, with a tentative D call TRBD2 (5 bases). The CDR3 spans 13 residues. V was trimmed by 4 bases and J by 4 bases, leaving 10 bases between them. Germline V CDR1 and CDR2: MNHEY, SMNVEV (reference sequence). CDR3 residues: CASSWRLAETQYF. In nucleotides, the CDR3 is TGTGCCAGCAGTTGGAGGCTGGCAGAGACCCAGTACTTC.

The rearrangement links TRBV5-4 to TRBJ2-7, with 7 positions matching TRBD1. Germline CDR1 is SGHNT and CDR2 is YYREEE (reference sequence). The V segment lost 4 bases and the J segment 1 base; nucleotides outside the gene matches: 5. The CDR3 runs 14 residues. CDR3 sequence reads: CASSLTGSSYEQYF. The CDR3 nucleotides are TGTGCCAGCAGCCTGACAGGGTCTTCCTACGAGCAGTACTTC.

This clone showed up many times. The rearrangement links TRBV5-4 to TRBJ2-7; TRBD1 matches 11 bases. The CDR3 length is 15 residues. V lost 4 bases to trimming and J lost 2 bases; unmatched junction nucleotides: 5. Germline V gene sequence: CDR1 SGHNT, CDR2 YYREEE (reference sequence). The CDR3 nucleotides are TGTGCCAGCAGCCGGAAGGGACAGGGGGCCTACGAGCAGTACTTC. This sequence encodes CASSRKGQGAYEQYF.

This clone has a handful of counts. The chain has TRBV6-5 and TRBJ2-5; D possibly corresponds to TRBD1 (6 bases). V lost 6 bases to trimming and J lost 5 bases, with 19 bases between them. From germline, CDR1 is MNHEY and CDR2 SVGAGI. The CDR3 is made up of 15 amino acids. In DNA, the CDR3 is TGTGCCAGCAGAGGGGGTAGCGCAGGCCGGGAGACCCAGTACTTC. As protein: CASRGGSAGRETQYF.

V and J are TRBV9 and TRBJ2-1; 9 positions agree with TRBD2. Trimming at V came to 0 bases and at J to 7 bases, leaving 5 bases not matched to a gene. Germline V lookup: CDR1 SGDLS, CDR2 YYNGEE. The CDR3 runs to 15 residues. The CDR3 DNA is TGTGCCAGCAGCGTAGAGGGGACTAGCACGAATGAGCAGTTCTTC. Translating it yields CASSVEGTSTNEQFF.

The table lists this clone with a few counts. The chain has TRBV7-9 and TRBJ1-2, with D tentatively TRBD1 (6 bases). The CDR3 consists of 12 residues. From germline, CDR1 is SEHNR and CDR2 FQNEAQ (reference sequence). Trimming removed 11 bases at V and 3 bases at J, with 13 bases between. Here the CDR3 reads CACGRQDYGYTF. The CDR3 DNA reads TGTGCCTGCGGACGACAGGACTATGGCTACACCTTC.

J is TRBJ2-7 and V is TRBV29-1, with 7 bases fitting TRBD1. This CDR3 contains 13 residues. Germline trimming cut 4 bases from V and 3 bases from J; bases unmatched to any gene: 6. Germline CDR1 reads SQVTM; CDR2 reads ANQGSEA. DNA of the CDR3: TGCAGCGTTGCTTGGGACAGCTTCTACGAGCAGTACTTC. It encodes CSVAWDSFYEQYF.

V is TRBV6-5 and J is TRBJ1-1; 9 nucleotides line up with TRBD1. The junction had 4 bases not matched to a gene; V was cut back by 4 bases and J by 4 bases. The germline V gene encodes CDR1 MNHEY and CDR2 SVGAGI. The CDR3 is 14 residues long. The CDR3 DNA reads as TGTGCCAGCAGTTCGGACAGGGGATTCACTGAAGCTTTCTTT. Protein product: CASSSDRGFTEAFF.

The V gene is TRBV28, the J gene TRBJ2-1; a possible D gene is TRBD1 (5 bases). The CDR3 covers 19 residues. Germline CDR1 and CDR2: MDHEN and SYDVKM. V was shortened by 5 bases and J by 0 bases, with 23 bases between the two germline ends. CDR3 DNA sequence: TGTGCCAGCAGTCACGAAGGGGTTGACTTCATACGCTCCTACAATGAGCAGTTCTTC. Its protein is CASSHEGVDFIRSYNEQFF.

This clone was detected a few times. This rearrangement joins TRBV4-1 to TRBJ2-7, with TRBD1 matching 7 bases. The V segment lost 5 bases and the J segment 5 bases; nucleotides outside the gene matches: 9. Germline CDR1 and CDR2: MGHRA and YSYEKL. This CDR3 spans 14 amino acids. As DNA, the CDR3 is TGCGCCAGCAGCACTAGGACAGGTTCCGACGAGCAGTACTTC. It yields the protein CASSTRTGSDEQYF.

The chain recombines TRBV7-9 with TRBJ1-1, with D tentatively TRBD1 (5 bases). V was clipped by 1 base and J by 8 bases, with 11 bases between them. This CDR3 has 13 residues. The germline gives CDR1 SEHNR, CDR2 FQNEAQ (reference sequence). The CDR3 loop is CASSLVLEGEAFF. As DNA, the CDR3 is TGTGCCAGCAGCTTAGTTTTGGAGGGGGAAGCTTTCTTT.

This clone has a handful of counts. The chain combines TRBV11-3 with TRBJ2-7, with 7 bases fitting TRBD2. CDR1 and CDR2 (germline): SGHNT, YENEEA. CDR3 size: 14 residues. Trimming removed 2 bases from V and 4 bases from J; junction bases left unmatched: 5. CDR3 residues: CASSLYGGSYEQYF. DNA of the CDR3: TGTGCCAGCAGCTTATACGGGGGGTCGTACGAGCAGTACTTC.